This T cell receptor (beta chain) was sequenced for a study of cytomegalovirus exposure and HLA in healthy donors. Study-level points and caveats: Per a later analysis, HLA-associated TCR beta chains showed more clonal expansion than other, equally common TCR beta chains. Presence/absence comparisons presumed near-even sequencing depth among donors.

Of note for this clone: Its antigen is not known.

The trim removed 1 base at V and 4 bases at J, leaving 5 bases unmatched. The CDR3 length is 15 residues. Germline V CDR1 and CDR2: SGHRS, YFSETQ. The PCR used 60 Vbeta and 13 Jbeta primers. Profiling relied on immunoSEQ multiplex PCR, and the TCRdb table lists in-frame clones only, not all of them. The table shows roughly 98,000 clones, with 70% to 80% occurring only once. The chain combines TRBV5-1 with TRBJ2-3; 8 bases map to TRBD2. Material: PBMCs. The clonotype originates from a man younger than 30 in good health and CMV-seropositive. The CDR3 DNA reads TGCGCCAGCAGCTTGAATGGCGGGGGGTCAGATACGCAGTATTTT. As protein: CASSLNGGGSDTQYF. Drawing the rest from reference TRBV5-1 and TRBJ2-3, the complete variable domain is KAGVTQTPRYLIKTRGQQVTLSCSPISGHRSVSWYQQTPGQGLQFLFEYFSETQRNKGNFPGRFSGRQFSNSRSEMNVSTLELGDSALYLCASSLNGGGSDTQYFGPGTRLTVL.